This T cell receptor beta chain was sequenced in a study of CD4+ T cells in melanoma. Concerning this clone: No antigen is known for it.

The assay was immunoSEQ multiplex PCR, and TCRdb's table has in-frame clones only and misses some. The sample includes approximately 15,000 clones, 62% of them seen just once. With 5 bases clipped from V and 0 bases from J, the junction kept 4 bases outside the gene matches. CDR1 and CDR2 (germline): LGHNT, FRNRAP. The CDR3 runs to 15 residues. General study results and limits: A reported correlation linked neoantigen-specific CD4+ T cells to CD8+, macrophage and B cell function.

The sequenced material came from cells from a culture (not recorded whether cultured in vitro). The sequence came from a human donor with melanoma. The rearrangement uses TRBV12-5 and TRBJ2-1; 7 bases are a match to TRBD2. CDR3: CASGKAGSSYNEQFF. The DNA of the CDR3 is TGTGCTAGTGGTAAAGCGGGGAGCTCCTACAATGAGCAGTTCTTC. Supplemented by reference TRBV12-5 and TRBJ2-1, the full variable domain reads DARVTQTPRHKVTEMGQEVTMRCQPILGHNTVFWYRQTMMQGLELLAYFRNRAPLDDSGMPKDRFSAEMPDATLATLKIQPSEPRDSAVYFCASGKAGSSYNEQFFGPGTRLTVL.